These T cell receptor beta chains were read from a single sample in a study of cytomegalovirus exposure and HLA in healthy donors. Libraries were prepared by immunoSEQ multiplex PCR; TCRdb keeps only in-frame clonotypes and omits some of them. This table has approximately 200,000 clones, 83% appearing once. The sample was PBMCs. The receptors were gathered from a girl between 5 and 17 years old in good health and CMV-seronegative. The CDR3 runs from the conserved cysteine through the conserved F or W. D genes are given only for firm matches. Only part of the rows carry a size: once, few, many, or a class if the clone is expanded.

V	J	size	D	DNA	CDR3
TRBV2	TRBJ2-5	NA	NA	TGTGCCAGCAGTGAACGCAGGGAACAAGAGACCCAGTACTTC	CASSERREQETQYF
TRBV5-1	TRBJ1-2	NA	NA	TGCGCCAGCAGCTTGGGCCCGGGGGGTGAAAATGGCTACACCTTC	CASSLGPGGENGYTF
TRBV2	TRBJ2-1	NA	TRBD2	TGTGCCAGCAGTCCGGGTACCGGGACTAGCTGGAATGAGCAGTTCTTC	CASSPGTGTSWNEQFF
TRBV7-9	TRBJ2-7	NA	NA	TGTGCCAGCAGCTTAGGATGGTACGAGCAGTACTTC	CASSLGWYEQYF
TRBV2	TRBJ2-1	few	NA	TGTGCCAGCAGTGAGGAGGGGGCCGTTGGGTACAATGAGCAGTTCTTC	CASSEEGAVGYNEQFF
TRBV28	TRBJ1-1	once	NA	TGTGCCAGCAGCATTCGACAGGAGGCGACCACTGAAGCTTTCTTT	CASSIRQEATTEAFF
TRBV27	TRBJ1-4	once	NA	TGTGCCAGCGCCGCGAGCCGGGGGGGATATGAAAAACTGTTTTTT	CASAASRGGYEKLFF
TRBV10-3	TRBJ2-5	NA	TRBD2	TGTGCCATCAGTCTAGCGGGAGAAGAGACCCAGTACTTC	CAISLAGEETQYF
TRBV14	TRBJ1-4	NA	NA	TGTGCCAGCAGCCAGGCACGACAGCCGCTGGGACTGTTTTTT	CASSQARQPLGLFF
TRBV2	TRBJ1-2	NA	TRBD1	TGTGCCAGCAGTGAACAGGGGGCCCAAAACTATGGCTACACCTTC	CASSEQGAQNYGYTF
TRBV7-2	TRBJ1-2	NA	NA	TGTGCCAGCAGCTTCGGTAGTAACTATGGCTACACCTTC	CASSFGSNYGYTF
TRBV27	TRBJ1-1	NA	NA	TGTGCCAGCATCCCCTGGAGTCCCACTGAAGCTTTCTTT	CASIPWSPTEAFF
TRBV19	TRBJ2-1	once	TRBD1	TGTGCCAGTAGTATTGAGGGACAGGGCCCCCTCAATGAGCAGTTCTTC	CASSIEGQGPLNEQFF
TRBV6-1	TRBJ1-1	NA	TRBD1	TGTGCCAGCAGGGAGACAGGGGGTTCTGAGGCTTTCTTT	CASRETGGSEAFF
TRBV7-7	TRBJ2-5	NA	TRBD2	TGTGCCAGCAGCCCCGGACTAGTGGAGACCCAGTACTTC	CASSPGLVETQYF
TRBV7-7	TRBJ2-5	NA	NA	TGTGCCAGCAGCTTAGGGGGGGTGTCAGAGACCCAGTACTTC	CASSLGGVSETQYF
TRBV11-2	TRBJ1-4	NA	NA	TGTGCCAGCAGCTTAGAAGGAGGGGTTAGGGAAAAACTGTTTTTT	CASSLEGGVREKLFF
TRBV6-1	TRBJ2-1	few	NA	TGTGCCAGCACTCTAGCGTTCAATGAGCAGTTCTTC	CASTLAFNEQFF
TRBV19	TRBJ2-3	NA	NA	TGTGCCAGTAGTACTAGGACTAAGGATACGCAGTATTTT	CASSTRTKDTQYF
TRBV19	TRBJ1-4	NA	TRBD1	TGTGCCAGCGCGACAGGGGCGGCGACTAATGAAAAACTGTTTTTT	CASATGAATNEKLFF
TRBV6-9	TRBJ1-5	few	NA	TGTGCCAGCAGTTACTCGGGGGGGCTTAATCAGCCCCAGCATTTT	CASSYSGGLNQPQHF
TRBV30	TRBJ1-6	NA	TRBD1	TGTGCCTGGTCCGGACAGGGGATTTCACCCCTCCACTTT	CAWSGQGISPLHF
TRBV6-6	TRBJ2-3	NA	TRBD2	TGTGCCAGCAGTTCACTAGCGGATACGCAGTATTTT	CASSSLADTQYF
TRBV28	TRBJ1-5	once	NA	TGTGCCAGCGTCGGAGGACAGATACCTAATCAGCCCCAGCATTTT	CASVGGQIPNQPQHF
TRBV28	TRBJ2-7	NA	TRBD2	TGTGCCAGCGGACTAGCGGGAGGGGATTACGAGCAGTACTTC	CASGLAGGDYEQYF
TRBV11-3	TRBJ2-3	NA	NA	TGTGCCAGCAGCTTAGCCCCTAGCACAGATACGCAGTATTTT	CASSLAPSTDTQYF
TRBV7-6	TRBJ2-2	once	NA	TGTGCCAGCAGCCCCATAGCCACAGGGATCACCGGGGAGCTGTTTTTT	CASSPIATGITGELFF
TRBV7-9	TRBJ1-6	NA	NA	TGTGCCAGCAGCTTAGAGGGGGGGGGTTATAATTCACCCCTCCACTTT	CASSLEGGGYNSPLHF
TRBV9	TRBJ2-7	NA	NA	NA	CASSVAGGSLYF
TRBV19	TRBJ2-3	NA	TRBD2	TGTGCCAGTAGTAAAGGTAGCGGGTTCACAGATACGCAGTATTTT	CASSKGSGFTDTQYF